This TCR beta chain was captured in a study of radiotherapy plus CTLA-4 blockade in lung cancer. Produced via immunoSEQ multiplex PCR; TCRdb's table is partial and in-frame only. This sample has 23,000 or so clones; 65% to 85% occur once, and the top ten carry 3.6%. This CDR3 region has 14 residues. Trimming took 1 base from V and 2 from J, leaving 6 bases between them. Germline values: CDR1 MDHEN, CDR2 SYDVKM. This material consisted of peripheral blood, taken from a patient treated with radiotherapy plus ipilimumab. This sequence joins TRBV28 and TRBJ1-5; D is ambiguous. This sequence was found in a human donor with non-small cell lung cancer who had stable disease on radiotherapy plus ipilimumab. This CDR3 reads CASSLLAGNQPQHF. CDR3 nucleotides: TGTGCCAGCAGTTTATTAGCGGGCAATCAGCCCCAGCATTTT.